The T cell receptor (beta chain) under discussion was sequenced for a study of T cell repertoires in cytomegalovirus infection. Overall study context: It can be stated that public TCR beta signatures indicated CMV infection as well as a matching HLA type. Overall study results and limits: Carriage of CMV together with the relevant HLA was identifiable through cumulative public TCR beta family frequency. HLA-C-restricted CMV clonotypes gave the most frequent clonotype in two of eight donors.

TCRdb called the reads again in MiXCR, with one record for every CDR3 protein. The sample consists of some 70,000 distinct CDR3 sequences, 20% to 25% of them appearing once. Worth noting for this clonotype: Its antigen is unidentified.

The V end lost 2 bases, the J end lost 8 bases, and 14 bases lay between the germline ends. The CDR3 runs to 14 residues. The germline V gene encodes CDR1 SGDLS and CDR2 YYNGEE. The sequencing sample was made of PBMCs, sequenced either directly or after in vitro stimulation (not recorded which). This sequence originates from a human donor in good health (CMV status not recorded). Some clones in this sample may be carry-over from other donors' samples. This chain connects TRBV9 to TRBJ2-1; D could derive from TRBD1 or TRBD2 (7 bases each). The DNA for the CDR3 is TGTGCCAGCAGCGTGACAGGGAGGGAGGATGAGCAGTTCTTC. It codes for CASSVTGREDEQFF.